This TCR beta chain comes out of a study of cytomegalovirus exposure and HLA in healthy donors. Turning to the study itself: Of roughly 360 genotyped donors, about 80% grouped in the Caucasian-associated ancestry cluster. Study observations and caveats: In an earlier analysis, productive rearrangement rates for most beta V segments clustered near 87% or 30%.

Both 60 Vbeta primers and 13 Jbeta primers went into the PCR. Clones were sequenced by immunoSEQ multiplex PCR, and TCRdb holds only the in-frame ones, with some missing. Of 130,000 to 150,000 clones in the sample, around 81% were seen once. Though probably carrying unrecorded immune exposures, donors were nominally healthy at sampling. Germline V CDR1 and CDR2: SGHDT, YYEEEE. J lost 1 base, V lost 0 bases, and 2 bases had no gene match. The CDR3 sequence is 15 residues long. Worth noting for this clone: What it binds is unknown.

The chain links TRBV5-6 to TRBJ2-3; 7 nucleotides line up with TRBD2. Specimen: PBMCs. The receptor's source is a man aged 35-49 years in good health and CMV-seropositive. The CDR3: CASSLVGRGTDTQYF. The CDR3, as DNA: TGTGCCAGCAGCTTGGTGGGGAGGGGCACAGATACGCAGTATTTT.